Presented here are 5 T cell receptor beta chains from one specimen sequenced in a study of blood T cell repertoires in COVID-19. Here immunoSEQ multiplex PCR was the method, and the copy in TCRdb shows in-frame clones only, minus some. Of fewer than 350,000 clones in the sample, approximately 90% are singletons; the top ten hold approximately 2.7%. Sequencing was performed on PBMCs or T cells enriched from blood (not recorded which). All receptors derive from a man in his forties or fifties who had been exposed to COVID-19.

This rearrangement joins TRBV7-2 to TRBJ2-1, with 9 bases fitting TRBD2. Trimming cost V 2 bases and J 2 bases; bases outside gene matches: 7. Germline CDR1 is SGHTA and CDR2 is FQGNSA. This CDR3 is built from 17 residues. The CDR3 loop is CASSLLGGGGAYNEQFF. The CDR3 DNA sequence: TGTGCCAGCAGCTTATTGGGCGGCGGGGGGGCCTACAATGAGCAGTTCTTC.

This chain connects TRBV6-1 to TRBJ1-2, with D possibly TRBD1 on 6 matching bases. CDR3 size: 14 residues. Trimming took 1 base from V and 5 from J, leaving 11 bases between them. Germline V gene data show CDR1 as MNHNS and CDR2 as SASEGT. DNA of the CDR3: TGTGCCAGCAGTGAAGAGGGGGTGGGGTATGGCTACACCTTC. Translating gives CASSEEGVGYGYTF.

This sequence joins TRBV29-1 and TRBJ2-2; weak D call: TRBD2 (5 bases). The V gene's germline CDR1 is SQVTM and CDR2 ANQGSEA. V was clipped by 2 bases and J by 0 bases, with 16 bases between them. The CDR3 extends over 17 amino acids. The DNA of the CDR3 is TGCAGCGTTGAATTAAGTGGGGAGCACCCGAACACCGGGGAGCTGTTTTTT. Translated: CSVELSGEHPNTGELFF.

V is TRBV27 and J is TRBJ2-5; TRBD1 aligns across 9 bases. CDR3 size: 14 residues. Germline V lookup: CDR1 MNHEY, CDR2 SMNVEV (reference sequence). Losses at the gene ends were 5 bases for V and 3 bases for J; bases not matched to a gene: 4. The chain's CDR3 is CASSPRTGEETQYF. The CDR3 DNA follows: TGTGCCAGCAGTCCCAGGACAGGGGAAGAGACCCAGTACTTC.

This sequence joins TRBV14 and TRBJ2-1; TRBD2 might be the D (6 bases). The germline CDR1 and CDR2 sequences are SGHDN and FVKESK. V was pared by 1 base and J by 2 bases, with 12 bases between. The CDR3 loop spans 16 amino acids. CDR3 residues: CASSQATGLTYNEQFF. CDR3 bases: TGTGCCAGCAGCCAAGCTACGGGACTCACCTACAATGAGCAGTTCTTC.